This T cell receptor (beta chain) was documented in a study of T cell responses to AZD1222 COVID-19 vaccine. V lost 5 bases and J 4 bases, leaving 13 bases between the germline ends. Germline V gene lookup returns CDR1 SGHTA and CDR2 FQGTGA. CDR3 size: 14 residues. Profiling relied on immunoSEQ multiplex PCR, and the TCRdb table lists in-frame clones only, not all of them. The sample shows 85,000 to 90,000 clones, approximately 88% of them seen only once. This TCR was sampled from an adult who received the AZD1222 COVID-19 vaccine. This specimen was peripheral blood, taken 28 days after the second AZD1222 dose. This rearrangement joins TRBV7-3 to TRBJ2-3; D ambiguous. CDR3 sequence (DNA): TGTGCCAGCAGCCCCGGTCATGGCGCAGATACGCAGTATTTT. Its translation: CASSPGHGADTQYF.